The entry below gives a single T cell receptor (beta chain) sequence along with its context. No antigen is known for it. The junction and the germline gene differ at one end; a read error may be behind it. The germline gives CDR1 SSHAT, CDR2 FNYEAQ (reference sequence). This CDR3 is 14 amino acids long. The data derive from a study of beta chain features in type 1 diabetes. Regarding the study as a whole: Patients with type 1 diabetes showed fewer VDJ junction insertions and more deletions.

Blood was drawn once from each donor into heparinised tubes. The draws averaged approximately 110 mL. Since all of the isolated RNA was reverse transcribed, expressed TCRB transcripts were what got sequenced. Sequenced naive, central memory and regulatory T cell samples produced an average of about 3.7 million reads. TCRdb's copy holds only in-frame clones and misses some; the assay was immunoSEQ multiplex PCR. This sample has about 620,000 clones; 15% to 18% occur once, and the top ten carry approximately 0.093%. Sequencing was performed on naive CD4+ T cells from blood. The J gene is TRBJ1-2, the V gene TRBV7-7; 8 positions match TRBD1. The origin of this receptor is a man in his late teens or twenties in good health. Here the CDR3 DNA reads TGTGCTAGCAGCTTGGACAGGGTTGACTATGGCTACACCTTC. Residues: CASSLDRVDYGYTF.